One and the same sample provided the 20 T cell receptor beta chains below, sequenced in a study of shared clonotypes between healthy human individuals. The method was immunoSEQ multiplex PCR; TCRdb's version includes in-frame clones alone and lacks a portion of them. The data contain 520,000 or so clones, around 74% of them singletons. The sample comprised PBMCs. The receptors originated from a woman in her thirties or forties in good health. Some clones in this sample may be carry-over from other donors' samples.

The rearrangement uses TRBV5-1 and TRBJ2-1; D not certain. The CDR3 runs to 13 residues. Germline CDR1 reads SGHRS; CDR2 reads YFSETQ. V shed 4 bases and J shed 10 bases, with 15 bases lying between them. The CDR3 spells CASSPRLGSEQFF. The CDR3, as DNA: TGCGCCAGCAGCCCTCGCCTCGGGTCGGAGCAGTTCTTC.

This chain connects TRBV7-9 to TRBJ1-1; D is unresolved. The CDR3 is 13 residues long. Trimming shortened V by 1 base and J by 6 bases, and 9 bases separated the two germline ends. The germline CDR1 and CDR2 sequences are SEHNR and FQNEAQ (reference sequence). CDR3 bases: TGTGCCAGCAGCTTAGAGGTGGATTCTGAAGCTTTCTTT. It translates to CASSLEVDSEAFF.

This clone appeared many times. The rearrangement links TRBV4-1 to TRBJ1-6, with 7 bases matching TRBD1. This CDR3 contains 16 residues. Germline lookup yields CDR1 MGHRA and CDR2 YSYEKL. Losses at the gene ends were 0 bases for V and 8 bases for J; bases not matched to a gene: 7. The CDR3: CASSQDLGGGDSPLHF. In DNA form, the CDR3 reads TGCGCCAGCAGCCAAGATTTAGGGGGCGGCGATTCACCCCTCCACTTT.

The chain combines TRBV5-1 with TRBJ2-2; tentative D call: TRBD2 (5 bases). The germline V and J ends were trimmed by 4 bases and 7 bases, with 14 bases remaining between them. This CDR3 is built from 14 residues. Germline V gives CDR1 SGHRS, CDR2 YFSETQ. The CDR3 is CASSPGSAGGELFF. The CDR3 bases are TGCGCCAGCAGCCCCGGGTCGGCGGGCGGGGAGCTGTTTTTT.

The chain combines TRBV28 with TRBJ1-5, with TRBD1 identical over 8 bases. The germline V gene encodes CDR1 MDHEN and CDR2 SYDVKM. CDR3 length: 14 amino acids. The V segment lost 7 bases and the J segment 5 bases; nucleotides outside the gene matches: 7. DNA for the CDR3: TGTGCCAGCACCCGACAGGGGCTGGATCAGCCCCAGCATTTT. It translates to CASTRQGLDQPQHF.

This clone was counted many times. The V gene is TRBV7-2, the J gene TRBJ2-2; D is undetermined. Germline assignment: CDR1 SGHTA and CDR2 FQGNSA. The CDR3 is 15 amino acids. The ends were cut back, 5 bases at V and 5 bases at J, with 15 bases in the middle. Here the CDR3 DNA reads TGTGCCAGCAGCCCATTACGGCGCTTAACCGGGGAGCTGTTTTTT. Translation gives CASSPLRRLTGELFF.

V usage is TRBV9 and J usage is TRBJ2-5, with 7 nucleotides matching TRBD2. The CDR3 is 15 residues long. The germline gives CDR1 SGDLS, CDR2 YYNGEE. The J segment lost 5 bases and the V segment lost 0 bases, leaving 7 bases of the junction unmatched. The CDR3 loop is CASSVDSGGLETQYF. CDR3 sequence (DNA): TGTGCCAGCAGCGTAGACTCGGGAGGTTTGGAGACCCAGTACTTC.

This clone was seen only a few times. This chain joins TRBV29-1 and TRBJ1-1; no firm D call. CDR3 length: 11 amino acids. Germline V lookup: CDR1 SQVTM, CDR2 ANQGSEA. Trimming took 6 bases from V and 3 from J, leaving 8 bases between them. CDR3 loop: CSVGWHTEAFF. The CDR3 DNA is TGCAGCGTCGGATGGCACACTGAAGCTTTCTTT.

This clone has only one observation. J is TRBJ2-7 and V is TRBV18; TRBD1 aligns across 10 bases. CDR3 size: 18 residues. The ends lost 6 bases at V and 2 bases at J; junction bases unmatched: 16. Per the germline V gene, CDR1 is KGHSH and CDR2 is LQKENI. CDR3: CASSGPGQGTYPTYEQYF. The CDR3 DNA is TGTGCCAGCTCGGGTCCGGGACAGGGGACCTACCCAACCTACGAGCAGTACTTC.

The chain couples TRBV30 to TRBJ2-7; either TRBD1 or TRBD2 may fit D (5 bases each). Germline V CDR1 and CDR2: GTSNPN, SVGIG (reference sequence). V gave up 1 base and J gave up 2 bases, with 15 bases separating them. The CDR3 extends over 15 amino acids. The CDR3 nucleotides are TGTGCCTGGAGTGGGGATGGGACGCGCCCCTACGAGCAGTACTTC. Translating gives CAWSGDGTRPYEQYF.

The chain carries TRBV9 and TRBJ2-3, with 8 bases identical to TRBD1. The CDR3 extends over 16 amino acids. The germline V gene encodes CDR1 SGDLS and CDR2 YYNGEE. The V segment lost 3 bases and the J segment 5 bases; nucleotides outside the gene matches: 11. CDR3 amino acids: CASSARQTGVVDTQYF. The DNA for the CDR3 is TGTGCCAGCAGCGCCCGCCAGACAGGGGTGGTAGATACGCAGTATTTT.

The chain links TRBV28 to TRBJ1-2; 9 bases line up with TRBD1. This CDR3 contains 14 residues. The V segment lost 5 bases and the J segment 4 bases; nucleotides outside the gene matches: 5. Germline values: CDR1 MDHEN, CDR2 SYDVKM. CDR3 in amino acids: CASSLQGAGYGYTF. The CDR3 region has the DNA TGTGCCAGCAGTCTACAGGGGGCCGGCTATGGCTACACCTTC.

This chain connects TRBV7-2 to TRBJ2-5; D is unresolved. Germline assignment: CDR1 SGHTA and CDR2 FQGNSA. V was cut by 2 bases and J by 4 bases, with 8 bases left in between. The CDR3 runs 13 residues. CDR3 sequence (DNA): TGTGCCAGCAGCTTATCTAGGCCAGAGACCCAGTACTTC. The encoded protein is CASSLSRPETQYF.

This clone has a single count. J is TRBJ1-1 and V is TRBV7-3; D uncertain. This CDR3 contains 13 residues. Trimming shortened V by 4 bases and J by 8 bases, and 14 bases separated the two germline ends. Germline lookup yields CDR1 SGHTA and CDR2 FQGTGA. CDR3 DNA sequence: TGTGCCAGCAGCTCCGGGCCCGTGGGCGAAGCTTTCTTT. Protein sequence: CASSSGPVGEAFF. The complete variable domain, with remaining parts taken from reference TRBV7-3 and TRBJ1-1, reads GAGVSQTPSNKVTEKGKYVELRCDPISGHTALYWYRQSLGQGPEFLIYFQGTGAADDSGLPNDRFFAVRPEGSVSTLKIQRTERGDSAVYLCASSSGPVGEAFFGQGTRLTVV.

J is TRBJ2-7 and V is TRBV18; TRBD1 aligns across 8 bases. The CDR3 extends over 17 amino acids. Per the germline V gene, CDR1 is KGHSH and CDR2 is LQKENI. V was pared by 3 bases and J by 0 bases, with 10 bases of the junction left unmatched. As DNA, the CDR3 is TGTGCCAGCTCACCCCGGACAGGGTTTGACCTCTCCTACGAGCAGTACTTC. Translated: CASSPRTGFDLSYEQYF.

This clone was seen once. The CDR3 DNA reads TGTGCCACCAGCAGAGACGGCTCCTACTCCGGGGAGCTGTTTTTT. This sequence encodes CATSRDGSYSGELFF. The chain links TRBV15 to TRBJ2-2; D gene ambiguous. The germline CDR1 and CDR2 sequences are LNHNV and YYDKDF (reference sequence). This CDR3 is 15 amino acids long. V lost 0 bases to trimming and J lost 6 bases, with 11 bases between them.

This clone has a single count. The genes are TRBV6-1 and TRBJ2-7; 12 positions match TRBD2. V gave up 5 bases and J gave up 2 bases; unmatched junction bases: 4. Germline lookup yields CDR1 MNHNS and CDR2 SASEGT. The CDR3 covers 15 residues. CDR3 DNA: TGTGCCAGCAGTCCTAGCGGGAGGGCCACCTACGAGCAGTACTTC. It specifies CASSPSGRATYEQYF.

The rearrangement links TRBV30 to TRBJ2-5; D could derive from TRBD1 or TRBD2 (5 bases each). The CDR3 contains 13 residues. In germline, CDR1 is GTSNPN, CDR2 SVGIG (reference sequence). Trimming cost V 3 bases and J 5 bases, with 13 bases left between them. The CDR3 loop is CAWRERGRETQYF. CDR3 DNA: TGTGCCTGGAGGGAAAGGGGACGGGAGACCCAGTACTTC.

This clone was seen many times. The genes are TRBV15 and TRBJ2-7, with D possibly being TRBD2 (6 bases). The ends were cut back, 3 bases at V and 6 bases at J, with 12 bases in the middle. Germline assignment: CDR1 LNHNV and CDR2 YYDKDF (reference sequence). The CDR3 has 13 amino acids. CDR3 DNA: TGTGCCACCAGCAGGACGGGAGCGGGCGAGCAGTACTTC. It translates to CATSRTGAGEQYF.

V is TRBV7-8 and J is TRBJ1-5, with 7 bases aligning to TRBD1. CDR3 length equals 18 residues. V gave up 3 bases and J gave up 5 bases; unmatched junction bases: 16. In germline, CDR1 is SGHVS, CDR2 FQNEAQ. CDR3 DNA sequence: TGTGCCAGCAGCTTTTATGGGATACGGGACAGTGATTATCAGCCCCAGCATTTT. The encoded protein is CASSFYGIRDSDYQPQHF.